The clone carrying this T cell receptor (beta chain) was seen a handful of times. Its target is unknown. Full-length variable regions came from constant-region reverse primers plus semi-nested Nested Universal Primer A PCR. Via MiXCR, TCRdb re-called the 5' RACE reads, giving one row per CDR3 protein. The profile shows 45,000 to 55,000 distinct CDR3 sequences, more than 20% of them singletons. V lost 7 bases to trimming and J lost 5 bases; unmatched junction nucleotides: 11. The CDR3 totals 15 residues. CD25-based Treg depletion was applied to purified naive CD4+ T cells. Whole-study findings and limits: The TCR gene usage of tumor memory CD4+ T cells clustered together with blood and lymph node memory CD4+ cells and with lymph node naive CD4+ cells.

The receptor comes from a female donor with breast cancer. The sample was tumor-infiltrating naive CD4+ T cells sorted from the breast tumor. Documented subset: naive CD4+ T cells, CD4+CD45RA+CD25-. The chain links TRBV12-3 or TRBV12-4 to TRBJ2-1, with 7 bases lining up with TRBD2. CDR3 DNA sequence: TGTGCCAGCACCTGGGGGGGAGGGCTCAACAATGAGCAGTTCTTC. It specifies CASTWGGGLNNEQFF.